This section outlines one T cell receptor beta chain sequence together with its context. Trimming stripped 5 bases from V and 4 bases from J, with 12 bases between. Germline V gives CDR1 MNHEY, CDR2 SVGAGI. This CDR3 has 13 residues. The source of the sample is a study of blood T cell repertoires in COVID-19. TCRdb keeps only in-frame clones here, not all; method: immunoSEQ multiplex PCR. The table records approximately 260,000 clones, around 82% of them present only once. The sequence was collected from a man over 45 who had recovered from COVID-19. The V and J genes are TRBV6-5 and TRBJ2-7; no clear D gene. The sample taken for sequencing was PBMCs or T cells enriched from blood (not recorded which). The CDR3 DNA reads TGTGCCAGCAGTCAGGCGAGCAGTTACGAGCAGTACTTC. Its protein is CASSQASSYEQYF.